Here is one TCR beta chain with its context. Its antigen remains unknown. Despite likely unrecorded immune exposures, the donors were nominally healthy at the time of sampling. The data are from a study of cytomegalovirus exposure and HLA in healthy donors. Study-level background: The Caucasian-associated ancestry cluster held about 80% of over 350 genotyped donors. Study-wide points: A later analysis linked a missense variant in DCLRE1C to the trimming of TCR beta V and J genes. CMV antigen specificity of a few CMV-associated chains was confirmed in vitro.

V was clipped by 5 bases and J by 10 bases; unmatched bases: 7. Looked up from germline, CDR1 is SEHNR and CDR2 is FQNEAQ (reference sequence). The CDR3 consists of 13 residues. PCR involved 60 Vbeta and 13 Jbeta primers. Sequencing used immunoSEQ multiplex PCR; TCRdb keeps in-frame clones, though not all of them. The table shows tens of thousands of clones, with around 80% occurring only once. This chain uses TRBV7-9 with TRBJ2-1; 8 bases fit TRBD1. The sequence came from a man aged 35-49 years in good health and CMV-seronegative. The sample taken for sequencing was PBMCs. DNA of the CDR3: TGTGCCAGCAGCCGTCAGGGGGCGGAGGAGCAGTTCTTC. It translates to CASSRQGAEEQFF.